The present TCR beta chain was sequenced within a study of PD-1 blockade in mismatch repair-deficient tumors. Notes on this clone: The antigen is unknown.

J lost 5 bases, V lost 7 bases, and 4 bases had no gene match. Germline CDR1 reads MNHNS; CDR2 reads SASEGT. The CDR3 is made up of 15 amino acids. Mismatch repair deficiency was confirmed in all patients, by PCR or immunohistochemistry. TCRs were sequenced from three patients responding to pembrolizumab. Findings and limits, study-wide: Rapid post-treatment expansion, then contraction, generally preceding radiologic response, marked tumor-resident clones.

Sequencing was performed with immunoSEQ multiplex PCR; in TCRdb, only in-frame clones are kept and a portion is missing. The table lists 15,000 or so clones, 80% to 90% of them singletons. This material consisted of PBMCs, taken approximately 14 weeks after starting pembrolizumab. The receptor's source is an adult with mismatch repair-deficient cancer. This chain links TRBV6-1 with TRBJ2-2, with 13 nucleotides matching TRBD2. CDR3 loop: CASKGLAGRTGELFF. CDR3 coding DNA: TGTGCCAGCAAGGGACTAGCGGGAAGGACCGGGGAGCTGTTTTTT.